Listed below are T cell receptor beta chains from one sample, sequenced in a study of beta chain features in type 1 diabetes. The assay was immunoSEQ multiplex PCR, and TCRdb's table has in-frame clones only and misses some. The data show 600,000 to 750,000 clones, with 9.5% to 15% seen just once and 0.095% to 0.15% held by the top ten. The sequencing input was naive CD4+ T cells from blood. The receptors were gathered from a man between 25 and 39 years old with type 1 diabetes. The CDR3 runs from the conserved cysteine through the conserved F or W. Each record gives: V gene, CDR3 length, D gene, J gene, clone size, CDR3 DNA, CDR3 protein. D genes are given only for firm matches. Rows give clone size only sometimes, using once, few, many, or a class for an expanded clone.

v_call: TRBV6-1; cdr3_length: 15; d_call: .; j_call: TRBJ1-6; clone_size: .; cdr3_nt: TGTGCCAGCAGTGAAGAAGGGGCAGGGCCATCACCCCTCCACTTT; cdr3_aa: CASSEEGAGPSPLHF
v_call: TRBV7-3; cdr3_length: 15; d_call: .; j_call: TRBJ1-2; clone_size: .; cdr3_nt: TGTGCCAGCAGCTTATTGGGCAGGGTGGAGTATGGCTACACCTTC; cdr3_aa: CASSLLGRVEYGYTF
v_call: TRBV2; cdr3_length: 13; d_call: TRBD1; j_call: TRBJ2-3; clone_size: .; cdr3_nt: TGTGCCAGCACGGACAGGGGGGCGAATACGCAGTATTTT; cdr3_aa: CASTDRGANTQYF
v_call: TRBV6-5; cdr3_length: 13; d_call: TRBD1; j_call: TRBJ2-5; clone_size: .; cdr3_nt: TGTGCCAGCAGTTATACAGGGGGCGAGACCCAGTACTTC; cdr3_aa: CASSYTGGETQYF
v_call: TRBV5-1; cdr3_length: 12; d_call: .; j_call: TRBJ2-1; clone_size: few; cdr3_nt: TGCGCCAGCAGCTTGGAAGTTAGTGAGCAGTTCTTC; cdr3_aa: CASSLEVSEQFF
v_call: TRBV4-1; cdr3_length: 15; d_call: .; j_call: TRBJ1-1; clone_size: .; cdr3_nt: TGCGCCAGCAGCCAAGTCCGGATGGGTGACACTGAAGCTTTCTTT; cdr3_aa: CASSQVRMGDTEAFF
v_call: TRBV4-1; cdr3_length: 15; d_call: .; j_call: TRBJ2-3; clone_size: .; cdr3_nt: TGCGCCAGCAGCCAAGATGGATATAGAGGGGATACGCAGTATTTT; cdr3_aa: CASSQDGYRGDTQYF
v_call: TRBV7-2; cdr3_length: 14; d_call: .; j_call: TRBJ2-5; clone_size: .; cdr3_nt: TGTGCCAGCAGCTCCGGAGGGAATCAAGAGACCCAGTACTTC; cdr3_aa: CASSSGGNQETQYF
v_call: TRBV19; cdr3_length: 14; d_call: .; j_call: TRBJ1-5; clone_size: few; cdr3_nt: TGTGCCAGTACCCTGGGGGGTGGCAATCAGCCCCAGCATTTT; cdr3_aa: CASTLGGGNQPQHF
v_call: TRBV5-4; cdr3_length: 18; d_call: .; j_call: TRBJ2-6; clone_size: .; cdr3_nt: TGTGCCAGCAGCTTGGGCCGGGACACTAGCTCTGGGGCCAACGTCCTGACTTTC; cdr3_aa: CASSLGRDTSSGANVLTF
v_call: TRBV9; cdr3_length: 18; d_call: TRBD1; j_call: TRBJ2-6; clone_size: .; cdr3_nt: TGTGCCAGCAGCGTTAGGACAGGACCCGCCTCTGGGGCCAACGTCCTGACTTTC; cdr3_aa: CASSVRTGPASGANVLTF
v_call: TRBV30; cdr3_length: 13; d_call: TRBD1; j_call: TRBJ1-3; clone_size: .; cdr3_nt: TGTGCCTGGAGTAGGGACAGCCTAAACACCATATATTTT; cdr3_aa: CAWSRDSLNTIYF
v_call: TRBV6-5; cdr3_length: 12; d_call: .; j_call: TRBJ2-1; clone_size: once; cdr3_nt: TGTGCCAGCTTCGGTCAGAACAATGAGCAGTTCTTC; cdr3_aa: CASFGQNNEQFF
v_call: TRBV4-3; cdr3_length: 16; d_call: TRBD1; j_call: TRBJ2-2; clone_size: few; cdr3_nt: TGCGCCAGCAGCCAAGATACAGGGGGCAACACCGGGGAGCTGTTTTTT; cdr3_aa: CASSQDTGGNTGELFF
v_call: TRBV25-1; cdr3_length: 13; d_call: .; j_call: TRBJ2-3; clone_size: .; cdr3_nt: TGTGCCAGCACTCAGTGGGGCACAGATACGCAGTATTTT; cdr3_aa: CASTQWGTDTQYF
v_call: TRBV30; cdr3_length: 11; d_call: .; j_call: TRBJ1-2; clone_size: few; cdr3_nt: TGTGCCTGGAGCCCGGGCGCCCCGGGAACCTTC; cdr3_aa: CAWSPGAPGTF
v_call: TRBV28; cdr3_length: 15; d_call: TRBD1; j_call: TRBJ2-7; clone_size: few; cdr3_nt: TGTGCCAGCAGTTCATATACAGGGGCTGCCTACGAGCAGTACTTC; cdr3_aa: CASSSYTGAAYEQYF
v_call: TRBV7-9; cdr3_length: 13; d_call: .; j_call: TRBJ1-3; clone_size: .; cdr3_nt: TGTGCCAGCAGCCAGGCGGGACTGGACACCATATATTTT; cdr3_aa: CASSQAGLDTIYF
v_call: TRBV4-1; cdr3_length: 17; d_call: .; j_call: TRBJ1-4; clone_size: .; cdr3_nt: TGCGCCAGCAGCCAAGTTGGGACATCCGCGGGAAACGAAAAACTGTTTTTT; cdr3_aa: CASSQVGTSAGNEKLFF
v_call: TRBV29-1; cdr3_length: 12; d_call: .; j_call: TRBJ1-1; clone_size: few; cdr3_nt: TGCAGCGTTGTACGGGGGAACACTGAAGCTTTCTTT; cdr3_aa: CSVVRGNTEAFF
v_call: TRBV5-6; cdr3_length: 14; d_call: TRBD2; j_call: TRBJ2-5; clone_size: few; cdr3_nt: TGTGCCAGCAGCTTTAGCGGGTCGCAAGAGACCCAGTACTTC; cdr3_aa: CASSFSGSQETQYF
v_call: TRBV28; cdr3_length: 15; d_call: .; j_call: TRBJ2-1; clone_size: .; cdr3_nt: TGTGCCAGCAGTTTAGAAGGAAGCTCCTACAATGAGCAGTTCTTC; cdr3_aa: CASSLEGSSYNEQFF
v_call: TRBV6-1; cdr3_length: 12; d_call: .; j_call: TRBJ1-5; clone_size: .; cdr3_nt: TGTGCCAGCAGCGAAGAGCCCAGGCCCCAGCATTTT; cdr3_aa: CASSEEPRPQHF